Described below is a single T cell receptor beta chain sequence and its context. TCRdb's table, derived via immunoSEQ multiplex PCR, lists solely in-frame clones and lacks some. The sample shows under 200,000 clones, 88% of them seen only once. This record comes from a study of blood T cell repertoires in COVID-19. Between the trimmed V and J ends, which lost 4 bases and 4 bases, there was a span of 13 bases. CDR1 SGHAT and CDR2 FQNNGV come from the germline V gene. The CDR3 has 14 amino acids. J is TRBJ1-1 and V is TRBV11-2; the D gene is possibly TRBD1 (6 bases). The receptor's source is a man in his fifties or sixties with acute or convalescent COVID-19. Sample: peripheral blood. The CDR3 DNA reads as TGTGCCAGCAGCTACACAGGGACGGGCACTGAAGCTTTCTTT. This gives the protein CASSYTGTGTEAFF.